These 15 T cell receptor beta chains share one sample of origin, sequenced in a study of control samples from healthy donors and cancer patients. The assay was immunoSEQ multiplex PCR, and TCRdb's table has in-frame clones only and misses some. This sample has 100,000 to 150,000 clones; 92% occur once, and the top ten carry about 1.9%. Specimen: blood. All receptors derive from a woman aged 45-60 years in good health.

The chain uses TRBV10-3 and TRBJ2-5, with 10 bases matching TRBD2. The V gene's germline CDR1 is ENHRY and CDR2 SYGVKD. The CDR3 consists of 13 residues. The trim removed 4 bases at V and 4 bases at J, leaving 0 bases unmatched. In DNA, the CDR3 is TGTGCCATCAGTGGACTAGCGGGAGAGACCCAGTACTTC. As protein: CAISGLAGETQYF.

This clone showed up just once. The same CDR3 arises from other DNA sequences in this sample as well. The rearrangement links TRBV3-1 (or the pseudogene TRBV3-2) to TRBJ2-3, with TRBD2 matching 15 bases. V dropped 0 bases and J dropped 3; count of bases not matched to a gene: 4. Germline CDR1 is LGHDT and CDR2 is YNNKEL (reference sequence). CDR3 size: 18 residues. This CDR3 reads CASSQEGLAGGGTDTQYF. The CDR3 DNA reads TGTGCCAGCAGCCAAGAGGGACTAGCGGGGGGCGGGACAGATACGCAGTATTTT.

The chain is built from TRBV24-1 and TRBJ1-2; D uncertain. Looked up from germline, CDR1 is KGHDR and CDR2 is SFDVKD. The CDR3 spans 14 residues. V was cut by 4 bases and J by 5 bases, with 13 bases left in between. The CDR3 DNA is TGTGCCACCAGTGACCCAGGCCGAGTGTATGGCTACACCTTC. Protein sequence: CATSDPGRVYGYTF.

This rearrangement joins TRBV6-5 to TRBJ1-5; 8 bases agree with TRBD1. CDR3 size: 15 residues. The V gene's germline CDR1 is MNHEY and CDR2 SVGAGI. With 5 bases clipped from V and 6 bases from J, the junction kept 9 bases outside the gene matches. In nucleotides, the CDR3 is TGTGCCAGCAGTCGGACAGGGAGGTCGGTTCAGCCCCAGCATTTT. Protein product: CASSRTGRSVQPQHF.

The chain combines TRBV5-6 with TRBJ2-7; TRBD2 matches 7 bases. This CDR3 has 15 amino acids. Trimming removed 1 base from V and 12 bases from J; junction bases left unmatched: 16. CDR1 and CDR2 (germline): SGHDT, YYEEEE. The CDR3 nucleotides read TGTGCCAGCAGCTTGTATGCGGGGGAGGATATGTATCGGTACTTC. This encodes CASSLYAGEDMYRYF.

The chain is built from TRBV28 and TRBJ1-2, with D perhaps matching TRBD1 (5 bases). The V gene lost 3 bases and the J gene lost 3 bases, with 11 bases spanning the gap. The CDR3 is 14 residues long. In germline, CDR1 is MDHEN, CDR2 SYDVKM. In DNA form, the CDR3 reads TGTGCCAGCAGTTTCCTGGGGGGTGACTATGGCTACACCTTC. Translating it yields CASSFLGGDYGYTF.

As for this clone: A junction boundary mismatches the germline segment, possibly from a read error. The V and J genes are TRBV7-8 and TRBJ1-3; D unclear. There are 15 residues in the CDR3. Germline V CDR1 and CDR2: SGHVS, FQNEAQ. In nucleotides, the CDR3 is TGTGCCAGCAGCATAGCGTCTGACTCTGGAAACACCATATATTTT. As protein: CASSIASDSGNTIYF.

The CDR3 spells CASSEGRTEAFF. In DNA, the CDR3 is TGTGCCAGCAGTGAAGGGAGGACTGAAGCTTTCTTT. The genes are TRBV25-1 and TRBJ1-1; D call uncertain. From germline, CDR1 is MGHDK and CDR2 SYGVNS. The V and J ends lost 2 bases and 5 bases respectively, with 6 bases between them. The CDR3 covers 12 residues.

The chain employs TRBV6-5 and TRBJ2-3; possibly TRBD2 for D (5 bases). V was shortened by 5 bases and J by 0 bases, with 12 bases between the two germline ends. This CDR3 is built from 15 residues. The V gene's germline CDR1 is MNHEY and CDR2 SVGAGI. CDR3 nucleotide sequence: TGTGCCAGCAGTCCCCTTAGAGGGAGCACAGATACGCAGTATTTT. Its protein product is CASSPLRGSTDTQYF.

V usage is TRBV10-3 and J usage is TRBJ2-3; perhaps TRBD2 as D (5 bases). In germline, CDR1 is ENHRY, CDR2 SYGVKD. The V end lost 0 bases, the J end lost 8 bases, and 15 bases lay between the germline ends. This CDR3 spans 15 amino acids. The CDR3 DNA follows: TGTGCCATCAGTGAGTCCCTGGACTTTTTTATTACGCAGTATTTT. Translated, it gives CAISESLDFFITQYF.

V and J are TRBV15 and TRBJ1-5; D is perhaps TRBD1 (5 bases). The V gene's germline CDR1 is LNHNV and CDR2 YYDKDF (reference sequence). V was trimmed by 5 bases and J by 3 bases, leaving 8 bases between them. CDR3 size: 13 residues. CDR3 amino acids: CATSRGLNQPQHF. In nucleotides, the CDR3 is TGTGCCACCAGCCGGGGACTCAATCAGCCCCAGCATTTT.

The chain links TRBV7-9 to TRBJ1-2, with TRBD1 as a possible D gene (6 bases). Trimming removed 2 bases from V and 7 bases from J, with 8 bases in between. The CDR3 runs to 12 residues. Germline-derived CDR1 and CDR2 are SEHNR and FQNEAQ (reference sequence). The CDR3 is CASSLRGGGYTF. The CDR3 DNA reads as TGTGCCAGCAGCTTAAGGGGGGGTGGCTACACCTTC.

The chain joins TRBV27 to TRBJ1-1; weak D call: TRBD1 (6 bases). Trimming took 8 bases from V and 0 from J, leaving 16 bases between them. This CDR3 contains 15 residues. The germline CDR1 and CDR2 sequences are MNHEY and SMNVEV (reference sequence). The CDR3 sequence is CASVGGAPMNTEAFF. In nucleotides, the CDR3 is TGTGCCAGCGTAGGGGGAGCCCCGATGAACACTGAAGCTTTCTTT.

This clone was recorded only once. The chain joins TRBV6-5 to TRBJ1-1; 9 positions agree with TRBD1. This CDR3 contains 14 residues. Germline trimming cut 5 bases from V and 3 bases from J; bases unmatched to any gene: 4. CDR1 is MNHEY and CDR2 is SVGAGI in the germline V gene. CDR3: CASSTGGVDTEAFF. The DNA of the CDR3 is TGTGCCAGCAGTACAGGGGGCGTAGACACTGAAGCTTTCTTT.

The chain couples TRBV29-1 to TRBJ1-1; D is unresolved. This CDR3 region has 11 residues. The V end was cut by 1 base, the J end by 5 bases, with 5 bases between. Germline lookup yields CDR1 SQVTM and CDR2 ANQGSEA. The CDR3 reads CSVEVRTEAFF. CDR3 DNA sequence: TGCAGCGTTGAAGTAAGGACTGAAGCTTTCTTT.